This T cell receptor beta chain was found in a study of T cells in Graves' hyperthyroidism and ophthalmopathy. General observations from the study: The model predicted ophthalmopathy a median approximately six months before onset. Among thyroid clonotypes expanded above 0.001, most also appeared in blood.

Note on this clonotype: The antigen is unknown.

RNA transcripts were the template for amplifying TCR beta CDR3 regions. In the first-round RT-PCR of the TCR CDR3, the HTBI primer set was used. TCRdb reprocessed the multiplex PCR reads with MiXCR, giving one entry per CDR3 protein. Of fewer than 450,000 distinct CDR3 sequences in the sample, roughly 17% were seen once. Sequenced sample: blood. The TCR comes from a woman aged 30 to 39 with Graves' hyperthyroidism that later progressed to Graves' ophthalmopathy.

CDR3 DNA: TGCGCCAGCAGCCAACAGGGGATGGGTAATTCACCCCTCCACTTT. Its translation: CASSQQGMGNSPLHF. The V and J genes are TRBV4-1 and TRBJ1-6; maybe TRBD1 (6 bases). V was pared by 2 bases and J by 6 bases, with 11 bases between. CDR1 is MGHRA and CDR2 is YSYEKL in the germline V gene. CDR3 size: 15 residues.